This TCR beta chain originates from a study of blood T cell repertoires in COVID-19. Study background: Sites across the United States, Italy and Spain contributed samples from acute and convalescent COVID-19. The analysed material was cDNA or gDNA that came from T cells, B-cell-depleted T cells, or PBMCs.

Profiling relied on immunoSEQ multiplex PCR, and the TCRdb table lists in-frame clones only, not all of them. The top ten hold around 8% of the sample, which has approximately 170,000 clones, approximately 80% seen once. V lost 6 bases and J 9 bases, leaving 18 bases between the germline ends. CDR1 and CDR2 (germline): SQVTM, ANQGSEA. This CDR3 is 13 amino acids long. This receptor was obtained from an elderly woman with COVID-19, enrolled during active disease. The chain recombines TRBV29-1 with TRBJ2-1; TRBD2 is a possible D gene (6 bases). The material sequenced was peripheral blood. CDR3 DNA: TGCAGCGTCACACAAACACCAGCGGGTGAGCAGTTCTTC. Its translation is CSVTQTPAGEQFF.